The rows below give T cell receptor beta chains drawn from one sample of a study of OX40 agonist ivuxolimab in advanced cancers. Only in-frame clones appear in the TCRdb table, and some are missing; sequencing was by immunoSEQ multiplex PCR. The sample includes about 46,000 clones, roughly nine tenths of them seen just once. Specimen: CD4+ or CD8+ T cells sorted from blood, collected in a trial of the OX40 agonist ivuxolimab. The receptors come from an adult with an advanced solid tumor such as melanoma, head and neck, liver or kidney cancer. The CDR3 runs from the conserved cysteine through the conserved F or W.

j_call v_call cdr3_aa
TRBJ2-7 TRBV11-3 CASSLGVGTGRHEQYF
TRBJ1-2 TRBV6-5 CASRTGFQANYGYTF
TRBJ1-2 TRBV29-1 CSVVTGNGYTF
TRBJ2-3 TRBV6-5 CASSYYPDTQYF
TRBJ1-6 TRBV5-1 CASSGDGNNSPLHF
TRBJ2-7 TRBV14 CASSPKISTKQYF
TRBJ2-1 TRBV28 CATIVRVRGVLAEQFF
TRBJ1-2 TRBV6-1 CASNARGGGAGGYTF
TRBJ2-2 TRBV18 CASSTTGTSGTGELFF
TRBJ2-7 TRBV6-4 CASSGQGRAYEQYF
TRBJ1-2 TRBV5-1 CASSDGTNYGYTF
TRBJ1-4 TRBV6-1 CASIGGTVNEKLFF
TRBJ2-7 TRBV7-2 CASSKTGYSYEQYF
TRBJ1-6 TRBV6-6 CASRRDSNSPLHF
TRBJ2-6 TRBV19 CASSYNSGANVLTF
TRBJ2-7 TRBV28 CASSLSWRLAGAVEQYF
- TRBV6-5 CASSGGYEQYF
TRBJ1-2 TRBV10-3 CAISEGTGVGYGYTF
TRBJ2-7 TRBV30 CAYGRIGTWAEQYF
TRBJ2-1 TRBV5-1 CASSWTIGGEEQFF
TRBJ1-6 TRBV6-5 CASSYSGQGVSSPLHF
TRBJ1-1 TRBV7-3 CASSLNAGTGAAFF
TRBJ1-1 TRBV6-1 CANSIEMNTEAFF
TRBJ2-5 TRBV4-1 CASSQVALAETQYF
TRBJ2-3 TRBV6-1 CASSEARYTDTQYF
TRBJ2-5 TRBV2 CASSGQRQETQYF
TRBJ1-5 TRBV19 CASSTDRGYQPQHF
TRBJ2-7 TRBV6-1 CASSEAGGTAEQYF
TRBJ2-2 TRBV2 CASTYGGVNTGELFF
TRBJ1-1 TRBV5-1 CASSLDEGMNTEAFF
TRBJ1-3 TRBV7-2 CASSPDRATGNTIYF
TRBJ2-1 TRBV5-1 CASSPKTSGRSNEQFF
TRBJ2-7 TRBV5-1 CASSLAAGTVSDEQYF
TRBJ1-2 TRBV19 CASSIARQGIGYGYTF
TRBJ2-4 TRBV28 CASSFMDIQYF
TRBJ2-7 TRBV19 CASSVGLAAYEQYF
TRBJ1-1 TRBV29-1 CSATRGEVEAFF
TRBJ1-5 TRBV19 CASSPTTGGVPQPQHF
TRBJ2-2 TRBV4-1 CASSRAPGTSAGELFF
TRBJ1-1 TRBV5-6 CASSLGQGAAFF
TRBJ2-7 TRBV28 CASSTTLEQYF
TRBJ1-3 TRBV6-6 CASSWSTGGSGNTIYF
TRBJ2-1 TRBV7-9 CASSLEPWEQFF
TRBJ1-2 TRBV28 CASRPEGGNYGYTF
TRBJ1-1 TRBV10-3 CAISENGQALDTEAFF